A selection of T cell receptor beta chains follows, all from one sample in a study of cytomegalovirus exposure and HLA in healthy donors. Clones were sequenced by immunoSEQ multiplex PCR, and TCRdb holds only the in-frame ones, with some missing. The sample comprises 80,000 to 95,000 clones, roughly 92% of which are singletons, and around 1.1% rests with the top ten. Input material: PBMCs. These TCRs come from a woman in her thirties in good health and CMV-seropositive. The CDR3 runs from the conserved cysteine through the conserved F or W. The order of the fields is CDR3 length, D gene, V gene, clone size, J gene, CDR3 DNA, CDR3 protein. A D gene is named only where the DNA matches it firmly. Some rows mark clone size as missing; the rest say once, few, many or name a class of expanded clone.

cdr3_length: 14
d_call: .
v_call: TRBV25-1
clone_size: .
j_call: TRBJ2-1
cdr3_nt: TGTGCCAGCAGTCGTGGAACAGTGGCAGGGGAGCAGTTCTTC
cdr3_aa: CASSRGTVAGEQFF

cdr3_length: 15
d_call: TRBD2
v_call: TRBV2
clone_size: once
j_call: TRBJ2-3
cdr3_nt: TGTGCCAGCAGTGTATCGGCGGGAGGCACAGATACGCAGTATTTT
cdr3_aa: CASSVSAGGTDTQYF

cdr3_length: 14
d_call: TRBD1
v_call: TRBV27
clone_size: once
j_call: TRBJ2-7
cdr3_nt: TGTGCCAGCAGTCCGGGGACAGGGGGCTACGAGCAGTACTTC
cdr3_aa: CASSPGTGGYEQYF

cdr3_length: 12
d_call: .
v_call: TRBV29-1
clone_size: .
j_call: TRBJ2-7
cdr3_nt: TGCAGCGTTGAAGATGGGACATCTGCGCAGTACTTC
cdr3_aa: CSVEDGTSAQYF

cdr3_length: 17
d_call: .
v_call: TRBV11-1
clone_size: .
j_call: TRBJ2-3
cdr3_nt: TGTGCCAGCAGCTTAGTCCAGACTAGTTCCAACACAGATACGCAGTATTTT
cdr3_aa: CASSLVQTSSNTDTQYF

cdr3_length: 13
d_call: .
v_call: TRBV7-8
clone_size: once
j_call: TRBJ2-7
cdr3_nt: TGTGCCAGCAGCTTATCCCCTACTTTTCGGCAGTACTTC
cdr3_aa: CASSLSPTFRQYF

cdr3_length: 16
d_call: TRBD1
v_call: TRBV28
clone_size: .
j_call: TRBJ2-7
cdr3_nt: TGTGCCAGCAGTTTAAGAGGAACAGGGGTTCCCTACGAGCAGTACTTC
cdr3_aa: CASSLRGTGVPYEQYF

cdr3_length: 17
d_call: TRBD2
v_call: TRBV15
clone_size: few
j_call: TRBJ2-7
cdr3_nt: TGTGCCACCAGCAGAGATTATGGCGGGGGAAGCTCCTACGAGCAGTACTTC
cdr3_aa: CATSRDYGGGSSYEQYF

cdr3_length: 17
d_call: .
v_call: TRBV28
clone_size: .
j_call: TRBJ2-1
cdr3_nt: TGTGCCAGCAGTTCGATAGGCGCGGGGCAATCGCGAAATGAGCAGTTCTTC
cdr3_aa: CASSSIGAGQSRNEQFF

cdr3_length: 16
d_call: TRBD2
v_call: TRBV5-1
clone_size: .
j_call: TRBJ2-7
cdr3_nt: TGCGCCAGCAGCTACGGGACTAGCGGGAAAGCCTACGAGCAGTACTTC
cdr3_aa: CASSYGTSGKAYEQYF

cdr3_length: 17
d_call: TRBD2
v_call: TRBV7-2
clone_size: .
j_call: TRBJ2-7
cdr3_nt: TGTGCCAGCAGCTTAGGGGGGGGAGAGGGGCCAACCTACGAGCAGTACTTC
cdr3_aa: CASSLGGGEGPTYEQYF

cdr3_length: 13
d_call: .
v_call: TRBV2
clone_size: .
j_call: TRBJ2-5
cdr3_nt: TGTGCCAGCAGTCTGTACCCCCGGGAGACCCAGTACTTC
cdr3_aa: CASSLYPRETQYF

cdr3_length: 14
d_call: .
v_call: TRBV6-5
clone_size: .
j_call: TRBJ1-3
cdr3_nt: TGTGCCAGCAGCCGAGTCCGCTCTGGAAACACCATATATTTT
cdr3_aa: CASSRVRSGNTIYF

cdr3_length: 14
d_call: TRBD2
v_call: TRBV11-2
clone_size: .
j_call: TRBJ2-7
cdr3_nt: TGTGCCAGCACCCCGGGAGGCGGATCCTACGAGCAGTACTTC
cdr3_aa: CASTPGGGSYEQYF

cdr3_length: 15
d_call: .
v_call: TRBV5-5
clone_size: .
j_call: TRBJ2-5
cdr3_nt: TGTGCCAGCAGCCCGGGACACCCCAGCCAAGAGACCCAGTACTTC
cdr3_aa: CASSPGHPSQETQYF

cdr3_length: 16
d_call: TRBD1
v_call: TRBV28
clone_size: .
j_call: TRBJ2-2
cdr3_nt: TGTGCCAGCAGTCTTCCGTCAGGGGGTGTCACCGGGGAGCTGTTTTTT
cdr3_aa: CASSLPSGGVTGELFF

cdr3_length: 19
d_call: .
v_call: TRBV12-2
clone_size: .
j_call: TRBJ2-7
cdr3_nt: TGTGCAAGTCGCCTCCGACTAGCGGGATCTAACCTGTCGGTGTACGAGCAGTACTTC
cdr3_aa: CASRLRLAGSNLSVYEQYF

cdr3_length: 15
d_call: TRBD1
v_call: TRBV4-3
clone_size: once
j_call: TRBJ2-2
cdr3_nt: TGCGCCAGCAGCCAAGGGGACAGGGATAACGGGGAGCTGTTTTTT
cdr3_aa: CASSQGDRDNGELFF

cdr3_length: 15
d_call: .
v_call: TRBV7-2
clone_size: .
j_call: TRBJ2-1
cdr3_nt: TGTGCCAGCAGCTTAGACGGGAGCTCCTACAATGAGCAGTTCTTC
cdr3_aa: CASSLDGSSYNEQFF

cdr3_length: 13
d_call: .
v_call: TRBV27
clone_size: .
j_call: TRBJ2-1
cdr3_nt: TGTGCCAGCAGCCGCCTCGACTCATCTGAGCAGTTCTTC
cdr3_aa: CASSRLDSSEQFF

cdr3_length: 16
d_call: TRBD1
v_call: TRBV4-1
clone_size: .
j_call: TRBJ1-2
cdr3_nt: TGCGCCAGCAGCCAAGAACTCCGACAGGGGGCCTATGGCTACACCTTC
cdr3_aa: CASSQELRQGAYGYTF

cdr3_length: 15
d_call: .
v_call: TRBV29-1
clone_size: .
j_call: TRBJ1-3
cdr3_nt: TGCAGCGTTGGCCTAGTTACCAGCTCTGGAAACACCATATATTTT
cdr3_aa: CSVGLVTSSGNTIYF

cdr3_length: 14
d_call: .
v_call: TRBV7-9
clone_size: .
j_call: TRBJ2-7
cdr3_nt: TGTGCCAGCAGCTCCGGGACATTTTCCTACGAGCAGTACTTC
cdr3_aa: CASSSGTFSYEQYF

cdr3_length: 14
d_call: .
v_call: TRBV28
clone_size: .
j_call: TRBJ2-5
cdr3_nt: TGTGCCAGCACGTCCTCAGGGGGGCGAGAGACCCAGTACTTC
cdr3_aa: CASTSSGGRETQYF

cdr3_length: 13
d_call: .
v_call: TRBV19
clone_size: once
j_call: TRBJ1-4
cdr3_nt: TGTGCCAGTCGGGGGGTAGGGACGGAAAAACTGTTTTTT
cdr3_aa: CASRGVGTEKLFF

cdr3_length: 16
d_call: TRBD2
v_call: TRBV28
clone_size: .
j_call: TRBJ2-7
cdr3_nt: TGTGCCAGCAGGGTAACTGGGACTAGCGGAGTCTACGAGCAGTACTTC
cdr3_aa: CASRVTGTSGVYEQYF

cdr3_length: 14
d_call: TRBD2
v_call: TRBV6-6
clone_size: many
j_call: TRBJ2-7
cdr3_nt: TGTGCCAGCAGTCAGACTAGCGGGAGATACGAGCAGTACTTC
cdr3_aa: CASSQTSGRYEQYF

cdr3_length: 12
d_call: .
v_call: TRBV7-2
clone_size: .
j_call: TRBJ2-1
cdr3_nt: TGTGCCAGCAGCTTAGGTTTTAGTGAGCAGTTCTTC
cdr3_aa: CASSLGFSEQFF

cdr3_length: 13
d_call: .
v_call: TRBV6-1
clone_size: .
j_call: TRBJ2-1
cdr3_nt: TGTGCCAGCGGGCCCGAGCTTAACAATGAGCAGTTCTTC
cdr3_aa: CASGPELNNEQFF

cdr3_length: 15
d_call: TRBD2
v_call: TRBV29-1
clone_size: .
j_call: TRBJ2-5
cdr3_nt: TGCAGCGTTGAAGGAACGGGACTACCCAAAGAGACCCAGTACTTC
cdr3_aa: CSVEGTGLPKETQYF

cdr3_length: 16
d_call: .
v_call: TRBV14
clone_size: .
j_call: TRBJ2-1
cdr3_nt: TGTGCCAGCAGCCAAGTAACGGGAGTAACCTACAATGAGCAGTTCTTC
cdr3_aa: CASSQVTGVTYNEQFF

cdr3_length: 16
d_call: TRBD2
v_call: TRBV5-6
clone_size: .
j_call: TRBJ2-1
cdr3_nt: TGTGCCAGCAGCATCCTACTAGCGGGAGTGTACAATGAGCAGTTCTTC
cdr3_aa: CASSILLAGVYNEQFF

cdr3_length: 13
d_call: TRBD2
v_call: TRBV7-6
clone_size: .
j_call: TRBJ2-3
cdr3_nt: TGTGCCAGCAGTGGGAGGGGCGCAGATACGCAGTATTTT
cdr3_aa: CASSGRGADTQYF

cdr3_length: 17
d_call: TRBD2
v_call: TRBV7-2
clone_size: .
j_call: TRBJ2-1
cdr3_nt: TGTGCCAGCAGCGCCCGGTCCCCTAGCGGCTCCTACAATGAGCAGTTCTTC
cdr3_aa: CASSARSPSGSYNEQFF

cdr3_length: 13
d_call: TRBD2
v_call: TRBV10-2
clone_size: .
j_call: TRBJ2-5
cdr3_nt: TGCGCCGCGGGCGGGAGAGTTAGGGAGACCCAGTACTTC
cdr3_aa: CAAGGRVRETQYF

cdr3_length: 15
d_call: .
v_call: TRBV5-6
clone_size: .
j_call: TRBJ1-1
cdr3_nt: TGTGCCAGCAGCTTGGCAGGCCGCCCGAACACTGAAGCTTTCTTT
cdr3_aa: CASSLAGRPNTEAFF

cdr3_length: 14
d_call: .
v_call: TRBV28
clone_size: once
j_call: TRBJ1-4
cdr3_nt: TGTGCCAGCGGTACGAACGGGGTTAATGAAAAACTGTTTTTT
cdr3_aa: CASGTNGVNEKLFF

cdr3_length: 15
d_call: TRBD2
v_call: TRBV6-5
clone_size: .
j_call: TRBJ2-5
cdr3_nt: TGTGCCAGCATCGCCGGGACTAGCGGGAGCGGGACCCAGTACTTC
cdr3_aa: CASIAGTSGSGTQYF

cdr3_length: 13
d_call: TRBD1
v_call: TRBV27
clone_size: .
j_call: TRBJ2-5
cdr3_nt: TGTGCCAGCAGTATGGACAGGCTGAGGACCCAGTACTTC
cdr3_aa: CASSMDRLRTQYF

cdr3_length: 15
d_call: TRBD2
v_call: TRBV25-1
clone_size: .
j_call: TRBJ2-1
cdr3_nt: TGTGCCAGCAGTGATTATGGGGTCCTAGCGGGCGAGCAGTTCTTC
cdr3_aa: CASSDYGVLAGEQFF

cdr3_length: 14
d_call: TRBD1
v_call: TRBV15
clone_size: .
j_call: TRBJ1-1
cdr3_nt: TGTGCCACCAGCAGAGGGGGCAGGGGGGCTGAAGCTTTCTTT
cdr3_aa: CATSRGGRGAEAFF

cdr3_length: 14
d_call: TRBD1
v_call: TRBV6-5
clone_size: once
j_call: TRBJ1-4
cdr3_nt: TGTGCCAGCAGAGAACAGGGGGGTTTCGAAAAACTGTTTTTT
cdr3_aa: CASREQGGFEKLFF

cdr3_length: 15
d_call: .
v_call: TRBV30
clone_size: .
j_call: TRBJ2-4
cdr3_nt: TGTGCCTGGAGGGGGCAGGGCCAAGCCAAAAACATTCAGTACTTC
cdr3_aa: CAWRGQGQAKNIQYF

cdr3_length: 16
d_call: TRBD2
v_call: TRBV5-6
clone_size: .
j_call: TRBJ2-7
cdr3_nt: TGTGCCAGCAGCCCAGTAGCGGGAGAAGGATCCTACGAGCAGTACTTC
cdr3_aa: CASSPVAGEGSYEQYF

cdr3_length: 15
d_call: TRBD1
v_call: TRBV10-1
clone_size: .
j_call: TRBJ2-2
cdr3_nt: TGCGCCAGCAGTGAGCCGGGACAGGGGGCCGGGGAGCTGTTTTTT
cdr3_aa: CASSEPGQGAGELFF

cdr3_length: 16
d_call: TRBD2
v_call: TRBV5-6
clone_size: .
j_call: TRBJ2-1
cdr3_nt: TGTGCCAGCAGCTTGACTAGCGGGAGCTCCTACAATGAGCAGTTCTTC
cdr3_aa: CASSLTSGSSYNEQFF

cdr3_length: 14
d_call: .
v_call: TRBV29-1
clone_size: .
j_call: TRBJ2-7
cdr3_nt: TGCAGCGTTGAGGCTAGCGCGAACTCCTACGAGCAGTACTTC
cdr3_aa: CSVEASANSYEQYF

cdr3_length: 13
d_call: .
v_call: TRBV7-9
clone_size: .
j_call: TRBJ2-7
cdr3_nt: TGTGCCAGCAGCGTACCGTATGCGGGCGAGCAGTACTTC
cdr3_aa: CASSVPYAGEQYF

cdr3_length: 16
d_call: TRBD1
v_call: TRBV30
clone_size: .
j_call: TRBJ2-6
cdr3_nt: TGTGCCTGGAGTTCGACAGGGCGTGCCGGGGCCAACGTCCTGACTTTC
cdr3_aa: CAWSSTGRAGANVLTF

cdr3_length: 14
d_call: .
v_call: TRBV7-2
clone_size: .
j_call: TRBJ2-2
cdr3_nt: TGTGCCAGCAGCTTGATCGTGAGGACCGGGGAGCTGTTTTTT
cdr3_aa: CASSLIVRTGELFF

cdr3_length: 16
d_call: TRBD1
v_call: TRBV5-1
clone_size: .
j_call: TRBJ2-3
cdr3_nt: TGCGCCAGCAGCTCGGCGTCCCGGGACAGGGAATATACGCAGTATTTT
cdr3_aa: CASSSASRDREYTQYF

cdr3_length: 15
d_call: TRBD2
v_call: TRBV14
clone_size: .
j_call: TRBJ2-1
cdr3_nt: TGTGCCAGCAGCCCCGTAGCGGGAGGGTACAATGAGCAGTTCTTC
cdr3_aa: CASSPVAGGYNEQFF

cdr3_length: 14
d_call: .
v_call: TRBV25-1
clone_size: .
j_call: TRBJ1-4
cdr3_nt: TGTGCCAGCAGTGAAGCAGGGATCCATGAAAAACTGTTTTTT
cdr3_aa: CASSEAGIHEKLFF

cdr3_length: 14
d_call: TRBD2
v_call: TRBV9
clone_size: .
j_call: TRBJ2-7
cdr3_nt: TGTGCCAGCAGCCTTAGCGGGAGCGTCGACGAGCAGTACTTC
cdr3_aa: CASSLSGSVDEQYF

cdr3_length: 15
d_call: TRBD1
v_call: TRBV6-5
clone_size: .
j_call: TRBJ2-5
cdr3_nt: TGTGCCAGCAGCCTACAGGGGGCGCGGAGAGAGACCCAGTACTTC
cdr3_aa: CASSLQGARRETQYF

cdr3_length: 17
d_call: TRBD2
v_call: TRBV5-1
clone_size: .
j_call: TRBJ2-1
cdr3_nt: TGCGCCAGCAGCTTGTTGGTTAGCGGGAGCACTTACAATGAGCAGTTCTTC
cdr3_aa: CASSLLVSGSTYNEQFF